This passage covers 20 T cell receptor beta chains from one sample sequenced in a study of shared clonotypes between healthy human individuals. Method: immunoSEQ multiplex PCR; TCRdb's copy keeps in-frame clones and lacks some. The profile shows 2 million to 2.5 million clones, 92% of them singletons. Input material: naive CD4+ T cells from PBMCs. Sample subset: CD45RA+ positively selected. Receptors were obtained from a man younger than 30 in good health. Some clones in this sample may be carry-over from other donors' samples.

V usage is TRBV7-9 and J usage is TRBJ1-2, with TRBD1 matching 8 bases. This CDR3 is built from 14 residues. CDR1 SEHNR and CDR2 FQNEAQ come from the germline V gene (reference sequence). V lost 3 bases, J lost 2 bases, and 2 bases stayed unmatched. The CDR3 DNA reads TGTGCCAGCAGCTTGGGACAGGAGAACTATGGCTACACCTTC. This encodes CASSLGQENYGYTF. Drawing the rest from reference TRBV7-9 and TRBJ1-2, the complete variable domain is DTGVSQNPRHKITKRGQNVTFRCDPISEHNRLYWYRQTLGQGPEFLTYFQNEAQLEKSRLLSDRFSAERPKGSFSTLEIQRTEQGDSAMYLCASSLGQENYGYTFGSGTRLTVV.

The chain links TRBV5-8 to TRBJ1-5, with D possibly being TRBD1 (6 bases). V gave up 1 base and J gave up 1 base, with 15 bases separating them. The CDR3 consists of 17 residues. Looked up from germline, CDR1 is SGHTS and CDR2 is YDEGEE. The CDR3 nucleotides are TGTGCCAGCAGCTTGTCCGACAGGACCATAAGCAATCAGCCCCAGCATTTT. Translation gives CASSLSDRTISNQPQHF.

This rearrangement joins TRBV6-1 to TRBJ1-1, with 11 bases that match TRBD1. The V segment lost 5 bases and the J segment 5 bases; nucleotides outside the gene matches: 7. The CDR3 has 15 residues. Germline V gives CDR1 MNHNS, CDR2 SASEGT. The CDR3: CASSPRTGGATEAFF. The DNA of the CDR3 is TGTGCCAGCAGTCCCCGGACAGGGGGCGCGACTGAAGCTTTCTTT.

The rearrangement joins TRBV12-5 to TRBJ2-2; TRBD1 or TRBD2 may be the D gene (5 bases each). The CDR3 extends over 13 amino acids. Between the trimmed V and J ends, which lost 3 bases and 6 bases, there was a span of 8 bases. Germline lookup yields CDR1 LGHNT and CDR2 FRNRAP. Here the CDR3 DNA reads TGTGCTAGTGGTTTACTGGGGGCCGGGGAGCTGTTTTTT. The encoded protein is CASGLLGAGELFF.

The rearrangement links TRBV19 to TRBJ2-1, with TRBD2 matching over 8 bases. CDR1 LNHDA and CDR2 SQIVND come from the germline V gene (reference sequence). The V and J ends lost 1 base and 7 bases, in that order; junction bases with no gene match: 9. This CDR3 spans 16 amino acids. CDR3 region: CASSIAPAGVLNEQFF. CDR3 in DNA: TGTGCCAGTAGTATAGCCCCAGCGGGAGTACTAAATGAGCAGTTCTTC. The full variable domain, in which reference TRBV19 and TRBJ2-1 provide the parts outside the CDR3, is DGGITQSPKYLFRKEGQNVTLSCEQNLNHDAMYWYRQDPGQGLRLIYYSQIVNDFQKGDIAEGYSVSREKKESFPLTVTSAQKNPTAFYLCASSIAPAGVLNEQFFGPGTRLTVL.

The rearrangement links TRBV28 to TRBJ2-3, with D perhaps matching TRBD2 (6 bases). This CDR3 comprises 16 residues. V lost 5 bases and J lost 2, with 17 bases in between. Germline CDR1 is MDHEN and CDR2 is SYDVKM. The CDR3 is CASSRPDTGDTDTQYF. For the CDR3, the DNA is TGTGCCAGCAGTCGACCCGACACGGGGGACACAGATACGCAGTATTTT.

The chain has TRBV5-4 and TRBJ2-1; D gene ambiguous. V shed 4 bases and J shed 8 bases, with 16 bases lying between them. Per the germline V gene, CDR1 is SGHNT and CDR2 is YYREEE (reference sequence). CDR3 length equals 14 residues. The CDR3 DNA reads TGTGCCAGCAGCCGCGCGGCCGGTATAGATGAGCAGTTCTTC. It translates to CASSRAAGIDEQFF.

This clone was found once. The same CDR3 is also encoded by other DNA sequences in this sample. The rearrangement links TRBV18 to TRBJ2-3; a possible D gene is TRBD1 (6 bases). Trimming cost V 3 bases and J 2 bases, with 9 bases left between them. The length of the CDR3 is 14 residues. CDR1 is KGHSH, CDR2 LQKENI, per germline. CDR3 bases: TGTGCCAGCTCACCGGGACAACCCACAGATACGCAGTATTTT. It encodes CASSPGQPTDTQYF. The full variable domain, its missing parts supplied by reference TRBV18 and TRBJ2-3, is NAGVMQNPRHLVRRRGQEARLRCSPMKGHSHVYWYRQLPEEGLKFMVYLQKENIIDESGMPKERFSAEFPKEGPSILRIQQVVRGDSAAYFCASSPGQPTDTQYFGPGTRLTVL.

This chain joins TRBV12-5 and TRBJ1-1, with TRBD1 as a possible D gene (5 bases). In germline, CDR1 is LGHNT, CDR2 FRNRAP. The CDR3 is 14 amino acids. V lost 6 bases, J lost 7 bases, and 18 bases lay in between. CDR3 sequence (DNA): TGTGCTAGTGGCTCGCCCCGACAGCCTCATGAAGCTTTCTTT. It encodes CASGSPRQPHEAFF.

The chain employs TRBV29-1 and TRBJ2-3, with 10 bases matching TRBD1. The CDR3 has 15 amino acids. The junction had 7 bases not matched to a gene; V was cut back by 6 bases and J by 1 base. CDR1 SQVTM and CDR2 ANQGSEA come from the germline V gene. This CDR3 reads CSVGPGTGGTDTQYF. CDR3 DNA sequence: TGCAGCGTCGGACCTGGGACAGGGGGCACAGATACGCAGTATTTT.

CDR3 sequence: CASSQGDVSSYNEQFF. CDR3 nucleotide sequence: TGCGCCAGCAGCCAAGGGGACGTGAGCTCCTACAATGAGCAGTTCTTC. V usage is TRBV4-1 and J usage is TRBJ2-1; D may match TRBD1 or TRBD2 (5 bases each). The CDR3 contains 16 residues. The V end lost 1 base, the J end lost 0 bases, and 10 bases lay between the germline ends. The germline gives CDR1 MGHRA, CDR2 YSYEKL.

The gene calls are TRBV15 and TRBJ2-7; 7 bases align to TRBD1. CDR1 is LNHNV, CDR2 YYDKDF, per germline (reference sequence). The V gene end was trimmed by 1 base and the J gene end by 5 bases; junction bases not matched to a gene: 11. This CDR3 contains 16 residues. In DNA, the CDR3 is TGTGCCACCAGCAGAGCCCAGAACAGGGGACGCGACGAGCAGTACTTC. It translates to CATSRAQNRGRDEQYF.

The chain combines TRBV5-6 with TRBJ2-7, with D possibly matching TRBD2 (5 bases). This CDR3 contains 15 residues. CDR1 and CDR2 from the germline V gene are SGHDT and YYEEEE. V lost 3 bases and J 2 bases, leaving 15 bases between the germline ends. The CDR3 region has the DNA TGTGCCAGCAGCTCCAAGACTACCTCCACCTACGAGCAGTACTTC. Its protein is CASSSKTTSTYEQYF.

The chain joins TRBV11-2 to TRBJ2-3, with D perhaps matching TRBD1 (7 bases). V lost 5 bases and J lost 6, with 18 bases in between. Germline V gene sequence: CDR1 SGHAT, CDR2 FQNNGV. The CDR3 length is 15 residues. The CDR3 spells CASSAGGQGTDTQYF. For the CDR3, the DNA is TGTGCCAGCAGCGCAGGGGGGCAGGGAACCGATACGCAGTATTTT.

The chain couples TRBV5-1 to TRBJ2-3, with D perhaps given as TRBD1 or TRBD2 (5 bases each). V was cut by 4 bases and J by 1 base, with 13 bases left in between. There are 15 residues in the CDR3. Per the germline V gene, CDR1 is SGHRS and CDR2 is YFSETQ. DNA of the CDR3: TGCGCCAGCAGCGCCGGGGCGGGCGGCACAGATACGCAGTATTTT. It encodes CASSAGAGGTDTQYF.

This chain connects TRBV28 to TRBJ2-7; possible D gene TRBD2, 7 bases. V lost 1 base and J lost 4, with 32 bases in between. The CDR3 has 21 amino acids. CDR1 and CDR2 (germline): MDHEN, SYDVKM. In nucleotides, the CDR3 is TGTGCCAGCAGTTTATCTATCGGGGGGCCGGGTTTCCCCTTTCCCTCTTACGAGCAGTACTTC. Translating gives CASSLSIGGPGFPFPSYEQYF. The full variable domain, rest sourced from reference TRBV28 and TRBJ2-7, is DVKVTQSSRYLVKRTGEKVFLECVQDMDHENMFWYRQDPGLGLRLIYFSYDVKMKEKGDIPEGYSVSREKKERFSLILESASTNQTSMYLCASSLSIGGPGFPFPSYEQYFGPGTRLTVT.

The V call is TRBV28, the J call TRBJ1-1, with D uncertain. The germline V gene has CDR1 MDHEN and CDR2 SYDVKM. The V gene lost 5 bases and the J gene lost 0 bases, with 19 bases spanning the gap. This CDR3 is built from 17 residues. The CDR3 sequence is CASSVTSGLFMNTEAFF. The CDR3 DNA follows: TGTGCCAGCAGTGTAACCTCAGGTCTTTTTATGAACACTGAAGCTTTCTTT.

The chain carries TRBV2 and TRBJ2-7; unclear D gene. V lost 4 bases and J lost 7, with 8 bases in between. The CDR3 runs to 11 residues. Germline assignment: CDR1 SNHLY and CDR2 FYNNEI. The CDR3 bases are TGTGCCAGCAGTGTGAATCGGGAGCAGTACTTC. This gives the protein CASSVNREQYF.

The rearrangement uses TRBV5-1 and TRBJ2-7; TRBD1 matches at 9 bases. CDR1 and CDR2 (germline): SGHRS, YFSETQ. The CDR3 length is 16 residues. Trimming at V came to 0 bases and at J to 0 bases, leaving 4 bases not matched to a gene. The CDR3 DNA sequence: TGCGCCAGCAGCTTGGCAGGGACAGGGCCCTCCTACGAGCAGTACTTC. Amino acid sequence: CASSLAGTGPSYEQYF.

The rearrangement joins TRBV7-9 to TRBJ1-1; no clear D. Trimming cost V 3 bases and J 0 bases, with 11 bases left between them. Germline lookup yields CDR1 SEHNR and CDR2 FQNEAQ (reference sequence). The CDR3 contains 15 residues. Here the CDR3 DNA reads TGTGCCAGCAGCTTTGGCGACGGGTTGAACACTGAAGCTTTCTTT. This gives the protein CASSFGDGLNTEAFF.